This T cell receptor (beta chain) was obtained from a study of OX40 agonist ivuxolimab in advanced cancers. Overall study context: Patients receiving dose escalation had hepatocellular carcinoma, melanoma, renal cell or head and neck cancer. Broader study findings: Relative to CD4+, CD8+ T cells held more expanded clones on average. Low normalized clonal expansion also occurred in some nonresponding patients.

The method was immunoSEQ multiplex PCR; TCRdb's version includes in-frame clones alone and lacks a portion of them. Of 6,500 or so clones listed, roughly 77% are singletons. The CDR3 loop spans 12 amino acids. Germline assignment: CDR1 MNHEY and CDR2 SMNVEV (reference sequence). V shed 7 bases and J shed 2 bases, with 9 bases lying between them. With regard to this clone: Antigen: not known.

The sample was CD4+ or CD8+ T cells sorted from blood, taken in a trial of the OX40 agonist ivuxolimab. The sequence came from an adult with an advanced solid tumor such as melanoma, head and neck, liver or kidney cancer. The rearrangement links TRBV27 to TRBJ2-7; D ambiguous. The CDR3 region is CASMSETYEQYF. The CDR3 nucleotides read TGTGCCAGCATGAGTGAGACCTACGAGCAGTACTTC.